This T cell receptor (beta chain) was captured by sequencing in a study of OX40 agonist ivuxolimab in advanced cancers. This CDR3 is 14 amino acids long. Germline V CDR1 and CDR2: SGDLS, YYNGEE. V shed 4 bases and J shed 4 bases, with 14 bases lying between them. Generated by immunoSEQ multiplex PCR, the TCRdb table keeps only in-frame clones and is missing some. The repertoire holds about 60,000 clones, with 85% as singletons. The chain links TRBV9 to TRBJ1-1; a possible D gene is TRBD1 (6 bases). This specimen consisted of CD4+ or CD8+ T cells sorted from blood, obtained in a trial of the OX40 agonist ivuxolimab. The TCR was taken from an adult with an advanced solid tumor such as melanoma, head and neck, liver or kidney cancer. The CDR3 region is CASSPGGGITEAFF. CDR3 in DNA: TGTGCCAGCAGCCCTGGGGGGGGCATCACTGAAGCTTTCTTT.